The rows below give T cell receptor beta chains drawn from one sample of a study of circulating CD8 cells and anti-PD-1 response in melanoma. TCRdb called the reads again in MiXCR, with one record for every CDR3 protein. The sample includes 350 to 450 distinct CDR3 sequences, 4.5% to 6% of them seen just once. The source was CD8+ T cells from PBMCs, collected at baseline or after one month of anti-PD-1 therapy (not recorded which). These receptors came from a human donor with melanoma. CDR3s include the opening cysteine and the closing phenylalanine or tryptophan.

J,V,CDR3
TRBJ2-5,TRBV7-6,CASSLAEETQYF
TRBJ2-7,TRBV14,CASSQMVLYEQYF
TRBJ2-4,TRBV4-1,CASSYSRDYGAIQYF
TRBJ2-1,TRBV7-9,CASSVDRGRNEQFF
TRBJ2-7,TRBV29-1,CSVVGGLDEQYF
TRBJ2-1,TRBV29-1,CSVQQDNEQFF
TRBJ2-5,TRBV19,CASRSAGSETQYF
TRBJ2-1,TRBV28,CASMAGGEVNEQFF
TRBJ2-3,TRBV28,CASSLGTSGRGTDTQYF
TRBJ2-1,TRBV28,CASSISGDLNEQFF
TRBJ1-1,TRBV29-1,CSVERGGNTEAFF
TRBJ2-1,TRBV19,CASSPGPGDNEQFF
TRBJ2-7,TRBV28,CASSLREAHYEQYF
TRBJ1-1,TRBV20-1,CSARTWIRQEINTEAFF
TRBJ2-7,TRBV28,CASSPLREQYF
TRBJ2-1,TRBV29-1,CSVIGEINEQFF
TRBJ1-1,TRBV19,CASRQGRTEAFF
TRBJ1-6,TRBV28,CASSFDRESSLLHF
TRBJ2-6,TRBV29-1,CSVVTSGSSGANVLTF
TRBJ2-3,TRBV15,CATLGTDTDTQYF
TRBJ2-7,TRBV20-1,CSARELAEPYEQYF
TRBJ2-7,TRBV28,CATERTGGVSYEQYF
TRBJ2-3,TRBV10-3,CAISESRGSGADTQYF
TRBJ1-1,TRBV10-3,CAISSRDMNTEAFF
TRBJ2-7,TRBV4-1,CASSQSSGTGYEQYF
TRBJ2-3,TRBV23-1,CASSQHTGAITDTQYF
TRBJ2-7,TRBV29-1,CSVAGTSFYEQYF
TRBJ2-7,TRBV2,CASSPRTSGSYEQYF
TRBJ2-7,TRBV27,CASSMDRGGEQYF
TRBJ2-2,TRBV19,CASSNPNTGELFF
TRBJ2-2,TRBV15,CATSRDETGELFF
TRBJ1-1,TRBV27,CASSLNPTTANTEAFF
TRBJ1-2,TRBV19,CASSPRTGDGYTF
TRBJ2-2,TRBV29-1,CSVEEGMSGELFF
TRBJ2-5,TRBV12-3/TRBV12-4,CASSLPGTGTQETQYF
TRBJ2-2,TRBV25-1,CASSYDRGLQAGELFF
TRBJ2-3,TRBV15,CATTYGDRETDTQYF
TRBJ2-2,TRBV24-1,CATGGGSSGELFF
TRBJ2-7,TRBV20-1,CSARSLGGSSYEQYF
TRBJ1-1,TRBV19,CASSRGLITEAFF
TRBJ2-2,TRBV29-1,CSVEQGTSNTGELFF
TRBJ2-7,TRBV3-1,CASSQGTGGYEQYF
TRBJ2-7,TRBV29-1,CSVIAGVPPYEQYF
TRBJ2-3,TRBV6-4,CASSDAPDYDTQYF
TRBJ2-3,TRBV18,CASSPPRDTQYF
TRBJ2-1,TRBV5-4,CASSLGGLPSYNEQFF